What follows are 24 T cell receptor beta chains derived from one specimen sequenced in a study of blood T cell repertoires in COVID-19. Libraries were prepared by immunoSEQ multiplex PCR; TCRdb keeps only in-frame clonotypes and omits some of them. The table records about 140,000 clones, roughly 83% of them present only once. The specimen was PBMCs or T cells enriched from blood (not recorded which). These receptors were obtained from a man in his forties with acute COVID-19.

The CDR3 sequence: CASSAGQGNGYTF. The CDR3 DNA is TGTGCCAGCAGCGCGGGACAGGGAAATGGCTACACCTTC. The chain is built from TRBV5-4 and TRBJ1-2; 9 bases are a match to TRBD1. CDR3 length: 13 amino acids. After removal of 4 bases from V and 6 bases from J, the junction contained 4 bases not matched to a gene. Per germline, CDR1 SGHNT and CDR2 YYREEE (reference sequence). The full variable domain, in which reference TRBV5-4 and TRBJ1-2 provide the parts outside the CDR3, is ETGVTQSPTHLIKTRGQQVTLRCSSQSGHNTVSWYQQALGQGPQFIFQYYREEENGRGNFPPRFSGLQFPNYSSELNVNALELDDSALYLCASSAGQGNGYTFGSGTRLTVV.

This clone appeared once. This chain joins TRBV11-2 and TRBJ2-1, with D possibly TRBD1 on 6 matching bases. CDR3 size: 16 residues. CDR1 is SGHAT, CDR2 FQNNGV, per germline. V was pared by 3 bases and J by 0 bases, with 12 bases between. The CDR3 sequence is CASSFGQFRSYNEQFF. The CDR3 bases are TGTGCCAGCAGCTTTGGACAGTTTCGCTCCTACAATGAGCAGTTCTTC.

The rearrangement joins TRBV5-4 to TRBJ2-1; 7 positions match TRBD1. Germline values: CDR1 SGHNT, CDR2 YYREEE (reference sequence). J was trimmed by 0 bases and V by 3 bases; bases with no gene match: 6. The CDR3 contains 16 residues. CDR3 sequence reads: CASSWGTANSYNEQFF. CDR3 DNA sequence: TGTGCCAGCAGCTGGGGGACAGCTAACTCCTACAATGAGCAGTTCTTC.

V gene TRBV6-5 combines with J gene TRBJ2-2; D unresolved. The germline gives CDR1 MNHEY, CDR2 SVGAGI. V dropped 7 bases and J dropped 1 base, with 10 bases sitting between them. The CDR3 runs 14 residues. The CDR3 region is CASNQERNTGELFF. Written as DNA, the CDR3 is TGTGCCAGCAATCAGGAAAGGAACACCGGGGAGCTGTTTTTT.

CDR3 in amino acids: CASSVDDSLYYGYTF. CDR3 in DNA: TGTGCCAGCAGTGTCGATGACAGTCTATACTATGGCTACACCTTC. This chain joins TRBV2 and TRBJ1-2, with a tentative D call TRBD1 (5 bases). The CDR3 totals 15 residues. Deletions cut 4 bases from V and 3 bases from J, with 15 bases between. Germline V gene lookup returns CDR1 SNHLY and CDR2 FYNNEI.

The CDR3 loop reads CASSPRRGAGGNEQFF. The CDR3 DNA reads TGTGCCAGCAGCCCCCGGAGGGGGGCGGGAGGCAATGAGCAGTTCTTC. The genes are TRBV14 and TRBJ2-1; 8 nucleotides line up with TRBD2. This CDR3 spans 16 amino acids. The J segment lost 6 bases and the V segment lost 4 bases, leaving 11 bases of the junction unmatched. The germline gives CDR1 SGHDN, CDR2 FVKESK.

V usage is TRBV5-4 and J usage is TRBJ1-1; D not certain. V dropped 4 bases and J dropped 1 base, with 20 bases sitting between them. The CDR3 covers 17 residues. Germline CDR1 reads SGHNT; CDR2 reads YYREEE (reference sequence). The CDR3, as DNA: TGTGCCAGCAGCCGATCGAGAATTAGACTCAAGAACACTGAAGCTTTCTTT. This sequence encodes CASSRSRIRLKNTEAFF.

In DNA, the CDR3 is TGTGCCAGCAGTCCACCAGGGGGGCCCCAGCATTTT. It yields the protein CASSPPGGPQHF. The chain combines TRBV6-5 with TRBJ1-5, with 7 positions matching TRBD1. The CDR3 has 12 amino acids. V dropped 5 bases and J dropped 9; count of bases not matched to a gene: 4. CDR1 is MNHEY and CDR2 is SVGAGI in the germline V gene.

This rearrangement joins TRBV7-2 to TRBJ2-7; no clear D gene. CDR1 and CDR2 (germline): SGHTA, FQGNSA. V dropped 1 base and J dropped 2 bases, with 6 bases sitting between them. This CDR3 has 13 residues. The CDR3 coding sequence is TGTGCCAGCAGCTTAGGGCTCGCCTACGAGCAGTACTTC. Translated, it gives CASSLGLAYEQYF. Full variable domain (rest looked up from reference TRBV7-2 and TRBJ2-7): GAGVSQSPSNKVTEKGKDVELRCDPISGHTALYWYRQSLGQGLEFLIYFQGNSAPDKSGLPSDRFSAERTGGSVSTLTIQRTQQEDSAVYLCASSLGLAYEQYFGPGTRLTVT.

The chain carries TRBV5-6 and TRBJ2-3, with D perhaps matching TRBD1 (5 bases). The V gene's germline CDR1 is SGHDT and CDR2 YYEEEE. The germline V and J ends were trimmed by 5 bases and 3 bases, with 13 bases remaining between them. The CDR3 covers 14 residues. In nucleotides, the CDR3 is TGTGCCAGCAGTCAGGGCGGCGGAACAGATACGCAGTATTTT. Translating it yields CASSQGGGTDTQYF. Filled out from reference TRBV5-6 and TRBJ2-3, the complete variable domain reads DAGVTQSPTHLIKTRGQQVTLRCSPKSGHDTVSWYQQALGQGPQFIFQYYEEEERQRGNFPDRFSGHQFPNYSSELNVNALLLGDSALYLCASSQGGGTDTQYFGPGTRLTVL.

The chain couples TRBV18 to TRBJ1-5; D may be TRBD1 (5 bases). Trimming removed 1 base at V and 0 bases at J, with 10 bases between. Germline V CDR1 and CDR2: KGHSH, LQKENI. The CDR3 spans 16 residues. The chain's CDR3 is CASSPQRGNSNQPQHF. Written as DNA, the CDR3 is TGTGCCAGCTCACCACAGCGGGGGAATAGCAATCAGCCCCAGCATTTT.

V and J are TRBV18 and TRBJ2-4; possible D gene TRBD1, 5 bases. Trimming stripped 4 bases from V and 0 bases from J, with 22 bases between. The CDR3 is 19 residues long. CDR1 KGHSH and CDR2 LQKENI come from the germline V gene. CDR3 sequence: CASSRISGHPTLAKNIQYF. The DNA for the CDR3 is TGTGCCAGCTCACGGATTTCTGGACACCCTACTTTAGCCAAAAACATTCAGTACTTC.

The CDR3 spells CATSDFKHEQYF. The CDR3 bases are TGTGCCACCAGTGATTTTAAGCACGAGCAGTACTTC. The chain has TRBV24-1 and TRBJ2-7; D is undetermined. CDR1 is KGHDR, CDR2 SFDVKD, per germline. Trimming removed 1 base from V and 5 bases from J, with 5 bases in between. The CDR3 covers 12 residues.

The V call is TRBV19, the J call TRBJ2-1; 15 positions match TRBD2. The junction had 3 bases not matched to a gene; V was cut back by 4 bases and J by 2 bases. Germline V gene data show CDR1 as LNHDA and CDR2 as SQIVND (reference sequence). This CDR3 has 17 residues. In DNA form, the CDR3 reads TGTGCCAGTAGTAAAGGACTAGCGGGAGGGCCCTACAATGAGCAGTTCTTC. Translation: CASSKGLAGGPYNEQFF.

J is TRBJ1-2 and V is TRBV28; D is undetermined. The CDR3 has 12 residues. V lost 3 bases to trimming and J lost 8 bases, with 10 bases between them. CDR1 is MDHEN and CDR2 is SYDVKM in the germline V gene. The CDR3 here is CASSLGSDGYTF. The CDR3 region has the DNA TGTGCCAGCAGTTTGGGCTCAGACGGCTACACCTTC.

CDR3 loop: CASSQDLMTGIQYF. CDR3 nucleotides: TGCGCCAGCAGCCAAGATCTAATGACAGGGATCCAGTACTTC. The chain couples TRBV4-3 to TRBJ2-7; 7 bases line up with TRBD1. Germline V gene sequence: CDR1 LGHNA, CDR2 YSLEER. Trimming took 0 bases from V and 10 from J; bases not matched to a gene: 9. The CDR3 has 14 residues.

V gene TRBV19 combines with J gene TRBJ1-1; TRBD1 matches at 7 bases. V gave up 6 bases and J gave up 5 bases; unmatched junction bases: 9. Germline assignment: CDR1 LNHDA and CDR2 SQIVND (reference sequence). CDR3 length: 14 residues. The CDR3 loop reads CASRNRGGWTEAFF. The CDR3 DNA sequence: TGTGCCAGTAGGAACAGGGGAGGATGGACTGAAGCTTTCTTT.

This sequence joins TRBV6-2 or TRBV6-3 and TRBJ2-7, with 12 bases lining up with TRBD2. The CDR3 loop spans 18 amino acids. The ends lost 5 bases at V and 0 bases at J; junction bases unmatched: 11. Looked up from germline, CDR1 is MNHEY and CDR2 is SVGEGT. CDR3: CASSHLLGTSGLSYEQYF. CDR3 bases: TGTGCCAGCAGTCACTTACTGGGGACTAGCGGGCTCTCCTACGAGCAGTACTTC.

This chain links TRBV4-1 with TRBJ1-6; a possible D gene is TRBD1 (6 bases). The V gene's germline CDR1 is MGHRA and CDR2 YSYEKL. Trimming removed 4 bases at V and 5 bases at J, with 15 bases between. The CDR3 covers 16 residues. The CDR3 nucleotides are TGCGCCAGCAGCCCGAGGCACAGGGTAGATAATTCACCCCTCCACTTT. Protein sequence: CASSPRHRVDNSPLHF.

The chain links TRBV6-5 to TRBJ1-4; tentative D call: TRBD1 (6 bases). The V end was cut by 2 bases, the J end by 0 bases, with 7 bases between. There are 15 residues in the CDR3. Germline CDR1 MNHEY, CDR2 SVGAGI. Here the CDR3 reads CASSYRTATNEKLFF. The CDR3 DNA follows: TGTGCCAGCAGTTACAGGACAGCAACTAATGAAAAACTGTTTTTT.

This chain joins TRBV27 and TRBJ2-7; D is ambiguous. The CDR3 runs to 11 residues. Per the germline V gene, CDR1 is MNHEY and CDR2 is SMNVEV (reference sequence). The CDR3 region is CAVPPRNEQYF. The CDR3 DNA reads TGTGCAGTCCCCCCCAGAAACGAGCAGTACTTC.

Only a few counts were recorded for this clone. V is TRBV5-4 and J is TRBJ1-2; tentative D call: TRBD1 (6 bases). CDR3 size: 16 residues. Germline CDR1 reads SGHNT; CDR2 reads YYREEE (reference sequence). V lost 5 bases and J 0 bases, leaving 17 bases between the germline ends. The CDR3: CASSRARGLSNYGYTF. The CDR3 DNA reads TGTGCCAGCAGTCGGGCCAGGGGCCTTTCTAACTATGGCTACACCTTC.

This clone was recorded once. The chain uses TRBV3-1 (or the pseudogene TRBV3-2) and TRBJ2-7, with 10 bases fitting TRBD2. Trimming removed 0 bases from V and 1 base from J; junction bases left unmatched: 0. Germline CDR1 is LGHDT and CDR2 is YNNKEL (reference sequence). The CDR3 covers 15 residues. Here the CDR3 DNA reads TGTGCCAGCAGCCAAGATAGCGGGAGGTCCTACGAGCAGTACTTC. Residues: CASSQDSGRSYEQYF.

The rearrangement links TRBV5-1 to TRBJ1-1; TRBD1 aligns across 7 bases. Germline values: CDR1 SGHRS, CDR2 YFSETQ. V lost 2 bases and J lost 4; bases outside the gene matches: 11. The CDR3 length is 16 residues. CDR3 nucleotides: TGCGCCAGCAGCTTTCTTATACAGGGGAAGGGCACTGAAGCTTTCTTT. It yields the protein CASSFLIQGKGTEAFF. Based on the CDR3 plus reference TRBV5-1 and TRBJ1-1, the full variable domain is KAGVTQTPRYLIKTRGQQVTLSCSPISGHRSVSWYQQTPGQGLQFLFEYFSETQRNKGNFPGRFSGRQFSNSRSEMNVSTLELGDSALYLCASSFLIQGKGTEAFFGQGTRLTVV.